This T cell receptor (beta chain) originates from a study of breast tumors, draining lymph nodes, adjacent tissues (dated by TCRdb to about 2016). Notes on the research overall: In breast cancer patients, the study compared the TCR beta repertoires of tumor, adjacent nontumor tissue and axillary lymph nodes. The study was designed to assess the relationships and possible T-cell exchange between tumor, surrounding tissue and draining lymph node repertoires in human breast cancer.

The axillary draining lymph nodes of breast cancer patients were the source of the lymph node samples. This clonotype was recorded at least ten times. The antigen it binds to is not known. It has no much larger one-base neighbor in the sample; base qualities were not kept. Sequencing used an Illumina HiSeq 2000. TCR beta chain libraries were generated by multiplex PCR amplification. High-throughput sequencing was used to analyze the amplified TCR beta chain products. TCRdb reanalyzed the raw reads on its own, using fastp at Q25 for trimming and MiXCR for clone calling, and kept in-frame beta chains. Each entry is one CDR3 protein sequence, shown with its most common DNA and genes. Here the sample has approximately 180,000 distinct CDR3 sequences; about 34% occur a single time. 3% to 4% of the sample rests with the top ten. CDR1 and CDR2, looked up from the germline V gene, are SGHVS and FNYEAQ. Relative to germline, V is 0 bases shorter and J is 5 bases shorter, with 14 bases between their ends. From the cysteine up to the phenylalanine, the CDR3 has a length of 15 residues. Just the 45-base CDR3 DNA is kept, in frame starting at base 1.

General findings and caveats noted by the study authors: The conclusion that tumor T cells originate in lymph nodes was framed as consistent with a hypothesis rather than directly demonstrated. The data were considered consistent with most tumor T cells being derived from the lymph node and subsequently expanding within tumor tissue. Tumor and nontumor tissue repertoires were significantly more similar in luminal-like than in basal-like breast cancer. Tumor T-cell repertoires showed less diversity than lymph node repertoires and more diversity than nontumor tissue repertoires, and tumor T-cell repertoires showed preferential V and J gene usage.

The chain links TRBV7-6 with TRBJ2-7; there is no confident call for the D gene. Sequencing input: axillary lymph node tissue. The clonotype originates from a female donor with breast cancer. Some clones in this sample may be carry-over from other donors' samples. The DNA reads TGTGCCAGCAGCTTAGCGCCATCGGGTTCGGACGAGCAGTACTTC. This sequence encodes CASSLAPSGSDEQYF.